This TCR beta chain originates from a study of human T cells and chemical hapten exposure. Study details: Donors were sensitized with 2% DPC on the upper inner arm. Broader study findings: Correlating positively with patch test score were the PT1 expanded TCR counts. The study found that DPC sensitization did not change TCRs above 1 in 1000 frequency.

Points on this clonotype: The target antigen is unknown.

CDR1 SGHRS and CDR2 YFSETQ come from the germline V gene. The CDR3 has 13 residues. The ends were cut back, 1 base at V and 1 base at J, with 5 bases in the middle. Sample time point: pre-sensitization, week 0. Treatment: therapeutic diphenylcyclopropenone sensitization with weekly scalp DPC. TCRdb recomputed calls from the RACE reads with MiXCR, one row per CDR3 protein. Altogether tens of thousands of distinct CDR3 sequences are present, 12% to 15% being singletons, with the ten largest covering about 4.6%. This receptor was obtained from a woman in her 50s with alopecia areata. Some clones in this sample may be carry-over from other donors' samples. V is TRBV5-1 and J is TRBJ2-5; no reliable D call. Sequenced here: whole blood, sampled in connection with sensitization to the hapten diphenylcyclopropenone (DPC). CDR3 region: CASSLNTQETQYF. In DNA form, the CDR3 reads TGCGCCAGCAGCTTGAACACCCAAGAGACCCAGTACTTC. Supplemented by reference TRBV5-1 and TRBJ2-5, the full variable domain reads KAGVTQTPRYLIKTRGQQVTLSCSPISGHRSVSWYQQTPGQGLQFLFEYFSETQRNKGNFPGRFSGRQFSNSRSEMNVSTLELGDSALYLCASSLNTQETQYFGPGTRLLVL.